The 15 T cell receptor beta chains listed next were all sequenced from one sample in a study of T cells in Graves' hyperthyroidism and ophthalmopathy. The TCR beta CDR3 regions underwent amplification using RNA transcripts as the source. The primer set for the first-round RT-PCR of the TCR CDR3 was HTBI. TCRdb fed the multiplex PCR reads into MiXCR, producing one record per CDR3 protein. Seen here are around 290,000 distinct CDR3 sequences, 10% to 15% observed once, and the top ten hold roughly 7.5%. Sequencing was carried out using blood. The receptors come from a woman aged 30 to 39 with Graves' hyperthyroidism that later progressed to Graves' ophthalmopathy.

The chain joins TRBV20-1 to TRBJ1-2; D uncertain. Germline-derived CDR1 and CDR2 are DFQATT and SNEGSKA (reference sequence). V lost 1 base, J lost 4 bases, and 22 bases lay in between. CDR3 size: 17 residues. The CDR3 sequence: CSARVESAERVRYGYTF. The CDR3 nucleotides are TGCAGTGCTAGAGTAGAGAGCGCCGAGCGGGTCCGCTATGGCTACACCTTC.

This clonotype has ten or more counts. The chain uses TRBV10-3 and TRBJ1-1, with a weak D call TRBD1 (6 bases). Trimming took off 3 bases at V and 5 bases at J, with 16 bases between the two ends. This CDR3 region has 15 residues. The germline V gene encodes CDR1 ENHRY and CDR2 SYGVKD. DNA of the CDR3: TGTGCCATCAGTGATAATCAGGGGTCGAAGACTGAAGCTTTCTTT. It specifies CAISDNQGSKTEAFF.

The chain links TRBV20-1 to TRBJ2-2; TRBD1 matches at 8 bases. Germline trimming cut 5 bases from V and 6 bases from J; bases unmatched to any gene: 8. CDR3 size: 14 residues. Germline CDR1 reads DFQATT; CDR2 reads SNEGSKA (reference sequence). CDR3 coding DNA: TGCAGTGCTGGACGGACAGGGCGGGCCGGGGAGCTGTTTTTT. Encoded protein: CSAGRTGRAGELFF.

This clonotype was recorded at least ten times. The rearrangement links TRBV9 to TRBJ1-1; D call uncertain. There are 14 residues in the CDR3. The V end lost 3 bases, the J end lost 1 base, and 10 bases lay between the germline ends. Germline V gene data show CDR1 as SGDLS and CDR2 as YYNGEE. The CDR3: CASSGYGENTEAFF. For the CDR3, the DNA is TGTGCCAGCAGCGGCTATGGGGAGAACACTGAAGCTTTCTTT.

Many counts were recorded for this clonotype. V and J are TRBV27 and TRBJ2-7; 10 bases match TRBD2. Germline CDR1 and CDR2: MNHEY and SMNVEV (reference sequence). This CDR3 has 16 amino acids. J was trimmed by 2 bases and V by 4 bases; bases with no gene match: 8. CDR3: CASSSGTSVFPYEQYF. CDR3 in DNA: TGTGCCAGCAGTTCTGGGACTAGCGTATTCCCCTACGAGCAGTACTTC.

In its sample, this clonotype was seen a few times. The chain combines TRBV20-1 with TRBJ1-4; D gene unclear. The CDR3 has 13 amino acids. Germline values: CDR1 DFQATT, CDR2 SNEGSKA (reference sequence). The V gene lost 2 bases and the J gene lost 8 bases, with 12 bases spanning the gap. The CDR3 sequence is CSARLEGGEKLFF. CDR3 in DNA: TGCAGTGCTAGATTAGAGGGCGGCGAAAAACTGTTTTTT.

The chain couples TRBV7-8 to TRBJ2-2, with D perhaps given as TRBD1 or TRBD2 (5 bases each). Trimming took 6 bases from V and 6 from J, leaving 17 bases between them. The CDR3 covers 15 residues. Germline values: CDR1 SGHVS, CDR2 FQNEAQ. CDR3 region: CASRDIVGAAGELFF. CDR3 coding DNA: TGTGCCAGCAGAGATATTGTCGGGGCTGCCGGGGAGCTGTTTTTT.

This clonotype was found many times. The chain links TRBV18 to TRBJ2-7; TRBD1 agrees at 8 bases. Germline V gene data show CDR1 as KGHSH and CDR2 as LQKENI. The CDR3 sequence is 15 residues long. J lost 0 bases, V lost 4 bases, and 5 bases had no gene match. The CDR3 DNA sequence: TGTGCCAGCTCACTAGGACAGGGTTTCTCCTACGAGCAGTACTTC. Protein sequence: CASSLGQGFSYEQYF.

The chain is built from TRBV11-2 and TRBJ2-7; D gene unclear. The CDR3 loop spans 15 amino acids. CDR1 and CDR2 (germline): SGHAT, FQNNGV. The V gene lost 1 base and the J gene lost 3 bases, with 13 bases spanning the gap. Here the CDR3 DNA reads TGTGCCAGCAGCTTAGCGGTGTGGGGAAGCTACGAGCAGTACTTC. Translating gives CASSLAVWGSYEQYF.

This clonotype showed up many times. DNA for the CDR3: TGTGCCAGCTCACCACTGGGCAATGAGCAGTTCTTC. It codes for CASSPLGNEQFF. This chain uses TRBV18 with TRBJ2-1; unclear D gene. Deletions cut 1 base from V and 6 bases from J, with 4 bases between. In germline, CDR1 is KGHSH, CDR2 LQKENI. The CDR3 totals 12 residues.

J is TRBJ2-7 and V is TRBV5-8; the D gene could be TRBD1 or TRBD2 (5 bases each). V dropped 1 base and J dropped 5 bases, with 10 bases sitting between them. CDR3 length: 13 residues. The germline gives CDR1 SGHTS, CDR2 YDEGEE. CDR3 sequence: CASSLWGSHEQYF. The CDR3, as DNA: TGTGCCAGCAGCTTGTGGGGGTCCCACGAGCAGTACTTC.

Ten or more counts support this clonotype. CDR3 nucleotide sequence: TGCGCCAGCAGCCAAGATTCCGACAGCTACGAGCAGTACTTC. Translation gives CASSQDSDSYEQYF. The rearrangement joins TRBV4-3 to TRBJ2-7, with D possibly matching TRBD1 (5 bases). The CDR3 contains 14 residues. The germline gives CDR1 LGHNA, CDR2 YSLEER. V was cut by 0 bases and J by 3 bases, with 9 bases left in between.

Regarding this clonotype: With a much larger clone just one base away, this may be a read error. The CDR3 does not close with the conserved phenylalanine or tryptophan, likely indicating a read error. The J gene is TRBJ2-7, the V gene TRBV4-3; no clear D gene. The germline V gene encodes CDR1 LGHNA and CDR2 YSLEER. The CDR3 spans 16 residues. V was trimmed by 0 bases and J by 2 bases, leaving 14 bases between them. CDR3 sequence (DNA): TGCGCCAGCAGCCAAGATAGAGCAGGCTCTGCCTACGAGCAGTACTCC. This translates into CASSQDRAGSAYEQYS.

There are many counts of this clonotype. The V call is TRBV18, the J call TRBJ2-3; the match to TRBD1 covers 8 bases. The germline V gene encodes CDR1 KGHSH and CDR2 LQKENI. With 2 bases clipped from V and 1 base from J, the junction kept 2 bases outside the gene matches. This CDR3 comprises 15 residues. The CDR3 bases are TGTGCCAGCTCACCATTGACAGGGGGCACAGATACGCAGTATTTT. This translates into CASSPLTGGTDTQYF.

This clonotype occurred many times. This chain connects TRBV5-1 to TRBJ2-7; D uncertain. Germline V gene data show CDR1 as SGHRS and CDR2 as YFSETQ. The V end lost 7 bases, the J end lost 4 bases, and 15 bases lay between the germline ends. The CDR3 covers 13 residues. The CDR3 sequence is CASDPTVGYEQYF. For the CDR3, the DNA is TGCGCCAGCGACCCGACGGTGGGGTACGAGCAGTACTTC.